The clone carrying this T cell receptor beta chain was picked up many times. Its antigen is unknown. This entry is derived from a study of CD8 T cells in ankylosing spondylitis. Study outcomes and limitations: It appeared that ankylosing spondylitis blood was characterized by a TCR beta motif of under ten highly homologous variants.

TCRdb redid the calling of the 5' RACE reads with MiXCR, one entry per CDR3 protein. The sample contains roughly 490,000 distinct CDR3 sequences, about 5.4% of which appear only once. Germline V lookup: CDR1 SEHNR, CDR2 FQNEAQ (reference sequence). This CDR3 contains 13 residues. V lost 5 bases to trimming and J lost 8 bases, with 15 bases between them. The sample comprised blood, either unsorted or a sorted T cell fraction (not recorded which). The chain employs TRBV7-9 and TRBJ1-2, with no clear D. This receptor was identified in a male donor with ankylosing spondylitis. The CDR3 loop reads CASSQYGEPGYTF. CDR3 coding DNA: TGTGCCAGCAGCCAATACGGGGAGCCGGGCTACACCTTC.